These 7 T cell receptor beta chains were all obtained from the same sample, sequenced in a study of beta chain features in type 1 diabetes. cDNA synthesis used the whole RNA isolate, giving expressed TCRB sequences. Using immunoSEQ multiplex PCR, the repertoire was profiled, and TCRdb retains in-frame clones only, with some absent. Seen here are tens of thousands of clones, approximately 43% observed once, and the top ten hold roughly 0.13%. Points from the study as a whole: TCRB CDR3 length was moderately but significantly reduced in all four CD4+ subsets of Type 1 diabetes patients.

No antigen has been identified for these receptors. Sequences were obtained from stem cell memory CD4+ T cells from blood. These receptors all stem from a man aged 25 to 45 with type 1 diabetes.

This chain uses TRBV5-6 with TRBJ2-2; 12 positions match TRBD1. V lost 4 bases to trimming and J lost 7 bases; unmatched junction nucleotides: 17. This CDR3 region has 19 residues. Germline V gene sequence: CDR1 SGHDT, CDR2 YYEEEE. CDR3 amino acids: CASSRWNEPGQGADGELFF. CDR3 bases: TGTGCCAGCAGCCGATGGAACGAACCGGGACAGGGGGCCGACGGGGAGCTGTTTTTT.

The chain has TRBV19 and TRBJ1-1; no clear D. The CDR3 spans 15 residues. From germline, CDR1 is LNHDA and CDR2 SQIVND (reference sequence). Trimming stripped 5 bases from V and 0 bases from J, with 13 bases between. The CDR3 protein is CASSPRFPVNTEAFF. The DNA of the CDR3 is TGTGCCAGTAGTCCCAGGTTCCCCGTGAACACTGAAGCTTTCTTT. The full variable domain, its missing parts supplied by reference TRBV19 and TRBJ1-1, is DGGITQSPKYLFRKEGQNVTLSCEQNLNHDAMYWYRQDPGQGLRLIYYSQIVNDFQKGDIAEGYSVSREKKESFPLTVTSAQKNPTAFYLCASSPRFPVNTEAFFGQGTRLTVV.

This chain connects TRBV28 to TRBJ1-5; D not resolved. Looked up from germline, CDR1 is MDHEN and CDR2 is SYDVKM. The CDR3 runs 12 residues. Deletions cut 8 bases from V and 1 base from J, with 6 bases between. In DNA form, the CDR3 reads TGTGCCAGCTTGAGGAGCAATCAGCCCCAGCATTTT. This translates into CASLRSNQPQHF. Supplemented by reference TRBV28 and TRBJ1-5, the full variable domain reads DVKVTQSSRYLVKRTGEKVFLECVQDMDHENMFWYRQDPGLGLRLIYFSYDVKMKEKGDIPEGYSVSREKKERFSLILESASTNQTSMYLCASLRSNQPQHFGDGTRLSIL.

The DNA of the CDR3 is TGTGCCAGCTCGACAGGGGGGCTCTACAATGAGCAGTTCTTC. Amino acid sequence: CASSTGGLYNEQFF. The V call is TRBV5-4, the J call TRBJ2-1; 9 nucleotides match TRBD1. CDR3 length: 14 amino acids. V lost 7 bases to trimming and J lost 3 bases; unmatched junction nucleotides: 5. Germline loops: CDR1 SGHNT, CDR2 YYREEE (reference sequence).

This clone was found a few times. The rearrangement joins TRBV28 to TRBJ2-3; TRBD2 matches 8 bases. This CDR3 region has 13 residues. Germline V gene lookup returns CDR1 MDHEN and CDR2 SYDVKM. With 6 bases clipped from V and 8 bases from J, the junction kept 7 bases outside the gene matches. CDR3 loop: CASSSGTSGTQYF. CDR3 in DNA: TGTGCCAGCAGCAGCGGGACTAGTGGTACGCAGTATTTT. Full variable domain (outside the CDR3, taken from reference TRBV28 and TRBJ2-3): DVKVTQSSRYLVKRTGEKVFLECVQDMDHENMFWYRQDPGLGLRLIYFSYDVKMKEKGDIPEGYSVSREKKERFSLILESASTNQTSMYLCASSSGTSGTQYFGPGTRLTVL.

V gene TRBV20-1 combines with J gene TRBJ2-7; no clear D gene. Trimming removed 5 bases from V and 7 bases from J, with 9 bases in between. The CDR3 consists of 10 residues. From germline, CDR1 is DFQATT and CDR2 SNEGSKA (reference sequence). The DNA of the CDR3 is TGCAGTGCTTTGAGCCCGGAGCAGTACTTC. This encodes CSALSPEQYF.

V gene TRBV7-2 combines with J gene TRBJ2-7; unclear D gene. Trimming took off 1 base at V and 1 base at J, with 8 bases between the two ends. In germline, CDR1 is SGHTA, CDR2 FQGNSA. The CDR3 runs 14 residues. CDR3 bases: TGTGCCAGCAGCTTAGAACGGTGGTCCTACGAGCAGTACTTC. It translates to CASSLERWSYEQYF. Based on the CDR3 plus reference TRBV7-2 and TRBJ2-7, the full variable domain is GAGVSQSPSNKVTEKGKDVELRCDPISGHTALYWYRQSLGQGLEFLIYFQGNSAPDKSGLPSDRFSAERTGGSVSTLTIQRTQQEDSAVYLCASSLERWSYEQYFGPGTRLTVT.